A selection of T cell receptor beta chains follows, all from one sample in a study of blood T cell repertoires in COVID-19. Generated by immunoSEQ multiplex PCR, the TCRdb table keeps only in-frame clones and is missing some. The table shows about 70,000 clones, with over 75% occurring only once. Sequenced input: peripheral blood. Receptors originate from a woman aged 18-29 years with acute or convalescent COVID-19. Both conserved end residues are part of each CDR3. A D gene is named only where the DNA matches it firmly.

TGCGCCAGCAGCCAAGATCCCGGGACTAGCAATGAGCAGTTCTTC	CASSQDPGTSNEQFF	TRBV4-1	TRBD2	TRBJ2-1	15
TGCGCCAGCAGCCCCCGGGGACAGCCGGCTAACTATGGCTACACCTTC	CASSPRGQPANYGYTF	TRBV5-1	TRBD1	TRBJ1-2	16
TGTGCCATCAGTGCTACAGGGGGCTACATGAACACTGAAGCTTTCTTT	CAISATGGYMNTEAFF	TRBV10-3	TRBD1	TRBJ1-1	16
TGCGCCAGCAGCTCCGCGGGCGGCTACAATGAGCAGTTCTTC	CASSSAGGYNEQFF	TRBV5-1	.	TRBJ2-1	14
TGTGCCAGCAGCTACTACGGGGGGGCTGTTGAGACCCAGTACTTC	CASSYYGGAVETQYF	TRBV7-9	TRBD2	TRBJ2-5	15
TGTGCCAGTAGTATATCCCGGGGGGCGAGTTACAATGAGCAGTTCTTC	CASSISRGASYNEQFF	TRBV19	.	TRBJ2-1	16
TGTGCCAGCAGCTTGGGGGCCACGACAGGGAACACTGAAGCTTTCTTT	CASSLGATTGNTEAFF	TRBV5-6	.	TRBJ1-1	16
TGTGCCAGCAGCCAAGCGGAGGGACGTTTCTACAATGAGCAGTTCTTC	CASSQAEGRFYNEQFF	TRBV3-1/TRBV3-2	.	TRBJ2-1	16
TGCGCCAGCAGACTAGCGGGAGGGCCTAGCTACGAGCAGTACTTC	CASRLAGGPSYEQYF	TRBV5-1	TRBD2	TRBJ2-7	15
TGTGCCAGCAGTTTCGGGAGCGGTGGGGCCAACGTCCTGACTTTC	CASSFGSGGANVLTF	TRBV27	.	TRBJ2-6	15